The rows below give T cell receptor beta chains drawn from one sample of a study of T cell repertoires in cytomegalovirus infection. TCRdb itself ran the reads through MiXCR, one entry per CDR3 protein. This repertoire shows 200,000 or so distinct CDR3 sequences, 15% to 20% found once; its top ten account for under 3.5%. The sample comprised PBMCs. The receptors derive from a human donor in good health (CMV status not recorded). Some clones in this sample may be carry-over from other donors' samples. Both conserved end residues are part of each CDR3. Fields, in order: J gene, clone size, V gene, D gene, CDR3 protein, CDR3 DNA. The D gene is left open where the match is weak. A clone size is listed for some rows: how often the clone was seen (once, few, many), or a class if it is expanded.

TRBJ2-5 | many | TRBV7-6 | TRBD2 | CASSSRTSGSQETQYF | TGTGCCAGCAGCTCGAGGACTAGCGGGTCCCAAGAGACCCAGTACTTC
TRBJ1-5 | few | TRBV2 | NA | CASSLGGTSNQPQHF | TGTGCCAGCAGTCTCGGGGGGACTAGCAATCAGCCCCAGCATTTT
TRBJ1-5 | NA | TRBV28 | NA | CASSFFRGARFQPQHF | TGTGCCAGCAGTTTTTTCCGGGGGGCGCGTTTTCAGCCCCAGCATTTT
TRBJ2-1 | few | TRBV6-4 | NA | CASSPSQGVNEQFF | TGTGCCAGCAGTCCGTCTCAGGGCGTAAATGAGCAGTTCTTC
TRBJ2-5 | many | TRBV11-2 | NA | CASSLDGSGVETQYF | TGTGCCAGCAGCTTAGACGGTTCCGGGGTAGAGACCCAGTACTTC
TRBJ2-1 | NA | TRBV27 | NA | CASSPGTGNSGEQFF | TGTGCCAGCAGCCCCGGGACGGGGAATTCGGGTGAGCAGTTCTTC
TRBJ1-1 | many | TRBV6-5 | NA | CASSYDRVDTEAFF | TGTGCCAGCAGTTACGATAGGGTAGACACTGAAGCTTTCTTT
TRBJ2-1 | NA | TRBV29-1 | TRBD1 | CSVERSDRVVNEQFF | TGCAGCGTTGAAAGAAGTGACAGGGTAGTTAATGAGCAGTTCTTC
TRBJ2-3 | NA | TRBV28 | NA | CASRMQGDSSSQYF | TGTGCCAGCAGGATGCAGGGAGACTCCTCCTCGCAGTATTTT
TRBJ2-5 | NA | TRBV6-8 | TRBD1 | CASRRQGAQETQDF | TGTGCCAGCAGGAGACAGGGGGCCCAAGAGACCCAGGACTTC